These 20 T cell receptor beta chains were sequenced from one sample in a study of identical twins (dated by TCRdb to 2016 to 2017). The method behind the library was 5' RACE. The sequencing machine was an Illumina HiSeq 2000. In TCRdb, the public reads were trimmed at Q25 with fastp and aligned with MiXCR, with productive beta chains retained. Rows are combined by CDR3 protein, so each entry shows the most common genes and DNA. The sample data list fewer than 650,000 distinct CDR3 sequences, and about 7.1% of these were observed just once. 1.6% of the sample is held by the ten biggest clonotypes. The sample was also linked to a second study, of yellow fever vaccine responses in identical twins.

Material for sequencing was PBMCs. These receptors were collected from a woman aged 18-35 years in good health.

This chain links TRBV12-3 or TRBV12-4 with TRBJ1-3; TRBD1 matches at 9 bases. The V segment lost 4 bases and the J segment 0 bases; nucleotides outside the gene matches: 1. The CDR3 spans 15 residues. DNA for the CDR3: TGTGCCAGCAGTTCGGGACAGGGCTCTGGAAACACCATATATTTT. Translation gives CASSSGQGSGNTIYF.

This sequence joins TRBV12-3 or TRBV12-4 and TRBJ1-4, with a tentative D call TRBD1 (5 bases). Trimming cost V 5 bases and J 5 bases, with 15 bases left between them. This CDR3 comprises 15 residues. CDR3 protein: CASSPGGIGNEKLFF. CDR3 bases: TGTGCCAGCAGTCCCGGGGGTATTGGAAATGAAAAACTGTTTTTT.

Ten or more counts support this clonotype. This chain links TRBV12-3 or TRBV12-4 with TRBJ1-2; possibly TRBD1 for D (5 bases). This CDR3 has 16 amino acids. V lost 1 base, J lost 4 bases, and 16 bases lay in between. The CDR3 DNA follows: TGTGCCAGCAGTTTAGAGACAGCGCCAGTTCCCTATGGCTACACCTTC. This gives the protein CASSLETAPVPYGYTF.

This clonotype has ten or more counts. CDR3 in DNA: TGTGCCATCAGTGAGTCCGGCACGGTGGCCAACTATGGCTACACCTTC. Its protein is CAISESGTVANYGYTF. V and J are TRBV10-3 and TRBJ1-2; D not certain. V was trimmed by 0 bases and J by 2 bases, leaving 13 bases between them. Germline CDR1 is ENHRY and CDR2 is SYGVKD. The CDR3 covers 16 residues.

The sample holds a few counts of this clonotype. CDR3 in amino acids: CASSAQQGSPYEQYF. For the CDR3, the DNA is TGTGCCAGCAGCGCCCAACAGGGATCCCCTTACGAGCAGTACTTC. V and J are TRBV28 and TRBJ2-7, with D possibly being TRBD1 (6 bases). The CDR3 totals 15 residues. Trimming left V 6 bases short and J 4 bases short, with 19 bases between. Germline V gives CDR1 MDHEN, CDR2 SYDVKM.

In nucleotides, the CDR3 is TGTGCCAGCAGCCAGACAGGGGTTACCTACGAGCAGTACTTC. It translates to CASSQTGVTYEQYF. This sequence joins TRBV3-1 and TRBJ2-7; the match to TRBD1 covers 8 bases. The CDR3 is 14 amino acids. The V segment lost 3 bases and the J segment 2 bases; nucleotides outside the gene matches: 3. Germline CDR1 and CDR2: LGHDT and YNNKEL (reference sequence).

This chain connects TRBV7-2 to TRBJ1-1; D is perhaps TRBD1 (5 bases). The CDR3 contains 16 residues. Between the trimmed V and J ends, which lost 1 base and 0 bases, there was a span of 12 bases. Germline CDR1 and CDR2: SGHTA and FQGNSA. The CDR3 DNA is TGTGCCAGCAGCTTAGTTGCAGGGATCTTGAACACTGAAGCTTTCTTT. It specifies CASSLVAGILNTEAFF.

This clonotype was observed a handful of times. The rearrangement joins TRBV27 to TRBJ2-7, with D maybe TRBD2 (6 bases). The CDR3 is made up of 14 amino acids. The germline gives CDR1 MNHEY, CDR2 SMNVEV (reference sequence). V lost 7 bases to trimming and J lost 3 bases, with 16 bases between them. The CDR3 protein is CASKNGGGVYEQYF. The CDR3 nucleotides read TGTGCCAGCAAAAATGGTGGCGGGGTCTACGAGCAGTACTTC.

This clonotype was detected ten times or more. This chain connects TRBV7-8 to TRBJ1-3, with D uncertain. The V gene's germline CDR1 is SGHVS and CDR2 FQNEAQ. The length of the CDR3 is 15 residues. Deletions cut 1 base from V and 0 bases from J, with 7 bases between. DNA of the CDR3: TGTGCCAGCAGCTTAGGGGGTAGCTCTGGAAACACCATATATTTT. Translating it yields CASSLGGSSGNTIYF.

The chain employs TRBV7-7 and TRBJ1-2, with a weak D call TRBD1 (5 bases). There are 14 residues in the CDR3. With 4 bases removed from V and 4 bases from J, the gap between germline ends came to 13 bases. Germline CDR1 and CDR2: SSHAT and FNYEAQ (reference sequence). The CDR3: CASSWGLRSYGYTF. The CDR3 nucleotides read TGTGCCAGCAGCTGGGGGTTACGCTCCTATGGCTACACCTTC.

This clonotype was counted ten times or more. This chain joins TRBV6-5 and TRBJ2-3; 8 positions agree with TRBD1. Germline V gene sequence: CDR1 MNHEY, CDR2 SVGAGI. This CDR3 has 15 residues. Trimming at V came to 4 bases and at J to 2 bases, leaving 5 bases not matched to a gene. CDR3 sequence reads: CASSFGDRITDTQYF. The CDR3 DNA is TGTGCCAGCAGTTTTGGGGACAGGATCACAGATACGCAGTATTTT.

This clonotype was found a few times. The chain employs TRBV7-2 and TRBJ2-2, with D tentatively TRBD2 (5 bases). Germline V gives CDR1 SGHTA, CDR2 FQGNSA. V lost 8 bases and J lost 5, with 15 bases in between. The CDR3 length is 14 residues. DNA of the CDR3: TGTGCCAGCGCCCGTGCGGGTGGGACCGGGGAGCTGTTTTTT. This gives the protein CASARAGGTGELFF.

This clonotype was counted between two and nine times. V and J are TRBV12-3 or TRBV12-4 and TRBJ2-7, with 8 positions matching TRBD1. Trimming took 5 bases from V and 7 from J; bases not matched to a gene: 10. The CDR3 runs 14 residues. CDR3 nucleotide sequence: TGTGCCAGCAGTCCCCGGGACAGGCTGATGGAGCAGTACTTC. Translating it yields CASSPRDRLMEQYF.

This clonotype has ten or more counts. For the CDR3, the DNA is TGTGCCAGCAGCGTAGAGGCGGGAGGCTGGACAGATACGCAGTATTTT. This encodes CASSVEAGGWTDTQYF. This chain uses TRBV9 with TRBJ2-3; 8 nucleotides agree with TRBD2. This CDR3 comprises 16 residues. J lost 3 bases, V lost 0 bases, and 6 bases had no gene match. Germline V gene data show CDR1 as SGDLS and CDR2 as YYNGEE.

This clonotype was seen a few times. The gene calls are TRBV20-1 and TRBJ2-1; D perhaps matches TRBD1 (6 bases). CDR1 and CDR2 (germline): DFQATT, SNEGSKA (reference sequence). Trimming pared 6 bases from V and 4 bases from J, leaving 28 bases between. CDR3 length: 18 amino acids. CDR3 DNA sequence: TGCAGTGCCCCCTACAGGGTGAAGACTGGCTTGGGATACAATGAGCAGTTCTTC. Its protein product is CSAPYRVKTGLGYNEQFF.

This clonotype was counted at least ten times. V gene TRBV18 combines with J gene TRBJ2-7; possibly TRBD1 or TRBD2 for D (6 bases each). The V gene's germline CDR1 is KGHSH and CDR2 LQKENI. V was pared by 6 bases and J by 3 bases, with 24 bases between. The CDR3 contains 17 residues. CDR3 nucleotides: TGTGCCAGCTCGGACTTACTTCGTGGCAGGGGAGGCTACGAGCAGTACTTC. Protein sequence: CASSDLLRGRGGYEQYF.

This clonotype was seen only a few times. This rearrangement joins TRBV11-2 to TRBJ2-7; TRBD1 is a possible D gene (6 bases). V was cut by 2 bases and J by 0 bases, with 17 bases left in between. Germline CDR1 SGHAT, CDR2 FQNNGV. The CDR3 is 17 amino acids. CDR3 in amino acids: CASSLFPRGQISYEQYF. In nucleotides, the CDR3 is TGTGCCAGCAGCTTATTTCCCCGAGGACAGATCTCCTACGAGCAGTACTTC.

This clonotype was picked up a small number of times. The V gene is TRBV28, the J gene TRBJ2-3; 8 bases align to TRBD2. The length of the CDR3 is 17 residues. Trimming removed 3 bases from V and 5 bases from J; junction bases left unmatched: 13. Germline CDR1 and CDR2: MDHEN and SYDVKM. DNA of the CDR3: TGTGCCAGCAGTTTCTCACCCCCTCGGGGGGGGAAAGATACGCAGTATTTT. Encoded protein: CASSFSPPRGGKDTQYF.

V usage is TRBV10-3 and J usage is TRBJ1-2, with D maybe TRBD1 (5 bases). The germline CDR1 and CDR2 sequences are ENHRY and SYGVKD. The CDR3 consists of 11 residues. V lost 10 bases to trimming and J lost 3 bases, with 9 bases between them. CDR3 protein: CATSTDYGYTF. The DNA for the CDR3 is TGTGCCACGTCGACAGACTATGGCTACACCTTC.

This clonotype was seen ten or more times. The chain carries TRBV12-3 or TRBV12-4 and TRBJ1-4; D not certain. CDR3 length: 15 amino acids. Trimming took off 0 bases at V and 3 bases at J, with 8 bases between the two ends. The CDR3 nucleotides are TGTGCCAGCAGTTTAGCTGCGATGTCTAATGAAAAACTGTTTTTT. Translated: CASSLAAMSNEKLFF.